The next 6 T cell receptor beta chains were all read from a single sample in a study of T cell repertoires in aging, cancer and after chemotherapy. A mixed TRB-A/B primer pool amplified rearranged TRB by multiplex touch-down PCR. TCRdb re-analysed the multiplex PCR reads in MiXCR, keeping a single row per CDR3 protein. The sample lists some 2,900 distinct CDR3 sequences; 30% to 40% were seen once. Peripheral blood genomic DNA, not sorted cells or RNA, was the template. Material for sequencing was blood. These receptors were taken from a human donor with a solid tumor.

This clonotype was seen more than once but under ten times. V is TRBV30 and J is TRBJ1-6; 9 nucleotides agree with TRBD1. The germline CDR1 and CDR2 sequences are GTSNPN and SVGIG (reference sequence). This CDR3 region has 12 residues. The CDR3 sequence: CGTGGGNSPLHF. The CDR3, as DNA: TGTGGCACAGGGGGCGGAAATTCACCCCTCCACTTT.

The genes are TRBV5-1 and TRBJ1-2, with D unclear. CDR1 is SGHRS and CDR2 is YFSETQ in the germline V gene. Trimming removed 4 bases at V and 0 bases at J, with 7 bases between. CDR3 size: 13 residues. Here the CDR3 reads CASSMPPNYGYTF. The CDR3 region has the DNA TGCGCCAGCAGCATGCCGCCTAACTATGGCTACACCTTC.

The chain recombines TRBV7-7 with TRBJ2-1, with D perhaps given as TRBD1 or TRBD2 (5 bases each). Germline CDR1 and CDR2: SSHAT and FNYEAQ (reference sequence). The CDR3 runs to 13 residues. The V end was cut by 3 bases, the J end by 7 bases, with 10 bases between. The CDR3 sequence is CASSFGGPNEQFF. The CDR3 bases are TGTGCCAGCAGCTTTGGGGGACCGAATGAGCAGTTCTTC.

This chain joins TRBV20-1 and TRBJ2-5, with 7 bases identical to TRBD1. The junction had 9 bases not matched to a gene; V was cut back by 3 bases and J by 5 bases. The CDR3 is 14 amino acids. CDR1 and CDR2 from the germline V gene are DFQATT and SNEGSKA (reference sequence). This CDR3 is CSASLLTGTETQYF. The CDR3 DNA follows: TGCAGTGCTAGTCTTCTGACAGGGACGGAGACCCAGTACTTC.

J is TRBJ1-2 and V is TRBV5-1; TRBD1 matches 7 bases. V shed 4 bases and J 8 bases; nucleotides not matched to a gene: 11. CDR3 size: 14 residues. The V gene's germline CDR1 is SGHRS and CDR2 YFSETQ. As DNA, the CDR3 is TGCGCCAGCAGCCTGGCCAGGGGGAATGGGGGCTACACCTTC. Protein: CASSLARGNGGYTF.

This clonotype appeared a few times. The genes are TRBV5-6 and TRBJ1-4; 10 positions match TRBD1. Germline trimming cut 4 bases from V and 8 bases from J; bases unmatched to any gene: 8. The CDR3 runs 15 residues. The V gene's germline CDR1 is SGHDT and CDR2 YYEEEE. Here the CDR3 DNA reads TGTGCCAGCAGCCGGGCCGGGACAGGGGCGGAAAAACTGTTTTTT. Translation: CASSRAGTGAEKLFF. Drawing the rest from reference TRBV5-6 and TRBJ1-4, the complete variable domain is DAGVTQSPTHLIKTRGQQVTLRCSPKSGHDTVSWYQQALGQGPQFIFQYYEEEERQRGNFPDRFSGHQFPNYSSELNVNALLLGDSALYLCASSRAGTGAEKLFFGSGTQLSVL.